Following are 20 T cell receptor beta chains from one sample sequenced in a study of blood T cell repertoires in COVID-19. Using immunoSEQ multiplex PCR, the repertoire was profiled, and TCRdb retains in-frame clones only, with some absent. The sample shows over 250,000 clones, approximately 90% of them seen only once. Sequenced material: peripheral blood. These receptor sequences come from a woman in her thirties with COVID-19, enrolled during active disease.

The chain has TRBV7-3 and TRBJ2-2; possibly TRBD1 for D (6 bases). V lost 5 bases, J lost 1 base, and 8 bases lay in between. Germline V lookup: CDR1 SGHTA, CDR2 FQGTGA. This CDR3 has 14 residues. Here the CDR3 reads CASSLQGNTGELFF. CDR3 bases: TGTGCCAGCAGCCTACAGGGGAACACCGGGGAGCTGTTTTTT.

CDR3 nucleotides: TGCAGCGCCTCAAGGGGGACCCAGTTCTACGAGCAGTACTTC. Protein sequence: CSASRGTQFYEQYF. V is TRBV29-1 and J is TRBJ2-7; possible D gene TRBD1, 6 bases. Trimming took off 7 bases at V and 3 bases at J, with 19 bases between the two ends. The CDR3 sequence is 14 residues long. In germline, CDR1 is SQVTM, CDR2 ANQGSEA.

The J gene is TRBJ2-7, the V gene TRBV5-1, with TRBD2 matching over 10 bases. This CDR3 region has 16 residues. CDR1 is SGHRS, CDR2 YFSETQ, per germline. Germline trimming cut 2 bases from V and 6 bases from J; bases unmatched to any gene: 11. Here the CDR3 reads CASSFSGLAAPREQYF. The CDR3, as DNA: TGCGCCAGCAGCTTTAGCGGACTAGCGGCCCCTCGCGAGCAGTACTTC.

The chain links TRBV28 to TRBJ2-2, with 9 bases fitting TRBD2. The CDR3 is made up of 17 amino acids. V shed 4 bases, J shed 1 base, and the junction held 7 bases outside the gene matches. CDR1 MDHEN and CDR2 SYDVKM come from the germline V gene. The CDR3 sequence is CASSSLLAGKNTGELFF. CDR3 bases: TGTGCCAGCAGTTCCTTGCTAGCGGGGAAGAACACCGGGGAGCTGTTTTTT.

This clone was observed once. The chain is built from TRBV7-9 and TRBJ1-2; TRBD1 matches 9 bases. Germline-derived CDR1 and CDR2 are SEHNR and FQNEAQ (reference sequence). J was trimmed by 8 bases and V by 0 bases; bases with no gene match: 1. This CDR3 region has 13 residues. In DNA form, the CDR3 reads TGTGCCAGCAGCTTAGCGGGACAGGGAGGCTACACCTTC. Translation gives CASSLAGQGGYTF.

This rearrangement joins TRBV30 to TRBJ1-1; D might be TRBD1 (5 bases). Per the germline V gene, CDR1 is GTSNPN and CDR2 is SVGIG (reference sequence). V was pared by 1 base and J by 4 bases, with 10 bases between. CDR3 size: 13 residues. DNA of the CDR3: TGTGCCTGGAGTGAGCAGGGAAGCACTGAAGCTTTCTTT. Its protein is CAWSEQGSTEAFF.

The chain uses TRBV5-1 and TRBJ1-4; D is ambiguous. With 0 bases removed from V and 6 bases from J, the gap between germline ends came to 15 bases. Per the germline V gene, CDR1 is SGHRS and CDR2 is YFSETQ. CDR3 length equals 16 residues. CDR3 DNA sequence: TGCGCCAGCAGCTTGGGGCGGAGGGTTGGAGATGAAAAACTGTTTTTT. Translation gives CASSLGRRVGDEKLFF.

The rearrangement joins TRBV2 to TRBJ2-7, with 15 bases identical to TRBD2. The CDR3 has 16 residues. Losses at the gene ends were 2 bases for V and 5 bases for J; bases not matched to a gene: 4. Germline V gene data show CDR1 as SNHLY and CDR2 as FYNNEI. The CDR3 is CASSEPGLAGGDEQYF. DNA of the CDR3: TGTGCCAGCAGTGAACCGGGACTAGCGGGAGGTGACGAGCAGTACTTC.

The J gene is TRBJ1-4, the V gene TRBV10-2; 9 bases fit TRBD1. V trimming: 0 bases; J trimming: 10 bases; junction bases outside the gene matches: 9. Germline V gene data show CDR1 as WSHSY and CDR2 as SAAADI. This CDR3 contains 16 residues. DNA of the CDR3: TGCGCCAGCAGTGAGTCGGACAGGGGAAATAACGGAAAACTGTTTTTT. As protein: CASSESDRGNNGKLFF.

V usage is TRBV27 and J usage is TRBJ2-7, with D maybe TRBD1 (5 bases). V lost 0 bases, J lost 0 bases, and 15 bases lay in between. Germline values: CDR1 MNHEY, CDR2 SMNVEV (reference sequence). The CDR3 length is 17 residues. In DNA, the CDR3 is TGTGCCAGCAGTTTATCGGCCCCGACAGCTATCTCCTACGAGCAGTACTTC. Translation: CASSLSAPTAISYEQYF.

The V call is TRBV19, the J call TRBJ2-7; 11 bases line up with TRBD1. The CDR3 extends over 14 amino acids. V was pared by 5 bases and J by 6 bases, with 6 bases of the junction left unmatched. Germline CDR1 and CDR2: LNHDA and SQIVND (reference sequence). In DNA form, the CDR3 reads TGTGCCAGTAGTCCTGGACAGGGGGCCGGCGAGCAGTACTTC. It is translated as CASSPGQGAGEQYF.

This clone has a single count. J is TRBJ2-7 and V is TRBV19; 9 bases align to TRBD2. In germline, CDR1 is LNHDA, CDR2 SQIVND (reference sequence). The CDR3 runs 15 residues. Unmatched junction bases numbered 6, after V lost 1 base and J lost 5 bases. Here the CDR3 reads CASSIGGGALNEQYF. The CDR3, as DNA: TGTGCCAGTAGTATAGGCGGGGGGGCGCTCAACGAGCAGTACTTC.

J is TRBJ1-3 and V is TRBV19; TRBD1 agrees at 9 bases. After removal of 9 bases from V and 0 bases from J, the junction contained 9 bases not matched to a gene. CDR1 LNHDA and CDR2 SQIVND come from the germline V gene (reference sequence). This CDR3 comprises 16 residues. The CDR3 sequence: CASTMTGQGSGNTIYF. As DNA, the CDR3 is TGTGCCAGCACCATGACGGGACAGGGCTCTGGAAACACCATATATTTT. The variable domain in full, with the rest retrieved from reference TRBV19 and TRBJ1-3, is DGGITQSPKYLFRKEGQNVTLSCEQNLNHDAMYWYRQDPGQGLRLIYYSQIVNDFQKGDIAEGYSVSREKKESFPLTVTSAQKNPTAFYLCASTMTGQGSGNTIYFGEGSWLTVV.

The CDR3 protein is CASSRRQAYNQPQHF. For the CDR3, the DNA is TGTGCCAGCAGCAGACGACAGGCCTACAATCAGCCCCAGCATTTT. V usage is TRBV6-6 and J usage is TRBJ1-5; perhaps TRBD1 as D (6 bases). CDR3 size: 15 residues. V was cut by 6 bases and J by 3 bases, with 15 bases left in between. Per the germline V gene, CDR1 is MNHNY and CDR2 is SVGAGI (reference sequence).

The DNA of the CDR3 is TGTGCCAGCAGCTTAGGGGGGACAGTCTACGAGCAGTACTTC. Translating gives CASSLGGTVYEQYF. The V gene is TRBV11-2, the J gene TRBJ2-7; 7 nucleotides align to TRBD1. The V segment lost 1 base and the J segment 3 bases; nucleotides outside the gene matches: 3. The CDR3 covers 14 residues. Germline V gene lookup returns CDR1 SGHAT and CDR2 FQNNGV.

The chain uses TRBV28 and TRBJ2-7; 14 bases are a match to TRBD2. Germline CDR1 reads MDHEN; CDR2 reads SYDVKM. The V segment lost 4 bases and the J segment 3 bases; nucleotides outside the gene matches: 23. This CDR3 is built from 22 residues. The CDR3 sequence is CASSWGTAKSLEGTSGSYEQYF. In nucleotides, the CDR3 is TGTGCCAGCAGTTGGGGGACAGCAAAATCTCTTGAAGGGACTAGCGGGAGCTACGAGCAGTACTTC.

J is TRBJ2-1 and V is TRBV23-1; a possible D gene is TRBD2 (6 bases). TRBV23-1 is sorted into the ORF group, with uncertain function. The CDR3 is 15 residues long. V was trimmed by 3 bases and J by 7 bases, leaving 16 bases between them. In nucleotides, the CDR3 is TGCGCCAGCAGTCATAGCCCGGAGGGCGGGAATGAGCAGTTCTTC. Protein: CASSHSPEGGNEQFF.

This clone turned up a few times. The chain recombines TRBV10-2 with TRBJ1-6; 8 nucleotides match TRBD1. This CDR3 spans 15 amino acids. Unmatched junction bases numbered 9, after V lost 6 bases and J lost 8 bases. Germline loops: CDR1 WSHSY, CDR2 SAAADI. The CDR3 spells CASRQGEGNHSPLHF. CDR3 nucleotides: TGCGCCAGCAGACAGGGGGAAGGTAACCATTCACCCCTCCACTTT.

The rearrangement links TRBV7-6 to TRBJ2-7; possible D gene TRBD2, 6 bases. Trimming removed 1 base at V and 2 bases at J, with 12 bases between. This CDR3 contains 15 residues. Germline CDR1 and CDR2: SGHVS and FNYEAQ. CDR3 region: CASSLGVSGTYEQYF. The CDR3 DNA sequence: TGTGCCAGCAGCTTAGGCGTTAGCGGAACCTACGAGCAGTACTTC.

The rearrangement links TRBV3-1 (or the pseudogene TRBV3-2) to TRBJ2-7; D might be TRBD2 (6 bases). The CDR3 contains 15 residues. Per germline, CDR1 LGHDT and CDR2 YNNKEL (reference sequence). V lost 5 bases and J 0 bases, leaving 14 bases between the germline ends. The CDR3 DNA is TGTGCCAGCAGCACATATAGCGGCCTCTCCTACGAGCAGTACTTC. This translates into CASSTYSGLSYEQYF.